The rows below give T cell receptor beta chains drawn from one sample of a study of vaccination and CD4 T cells after COVID-19. The antigens for these receptors are not known. TCRdb analysed the PCR reads with MiXCR anew, one entry per CDR3 protein. The sample includes roughly 13,000 distinct CDR3 sequences, approximately 60% of them seen just once. The sequenced material came from CD4+ T cells from blood, cultured in vitro. These receptors were collected from a human donor who had recovered from COVID-19. The CDR3 runs from the conserved cysteine through the conserved F or W. D genes are given only for firm matches. Size is omitted from some rows. Given values are once, few, many or a class for expanded clones.

J gene | clone size | V gene | D gene | CDR3 protein | CDR3 DNA
TRBJ2-3 | few | TRBV20-1 | TRBD2 | CSARDYSSGDTDTQYF | TGCAGTGCTAGAGATTATAGTAGCGGGGACACAGATACGCAGTATTTT
TRBJ2-2 | few | TRBV7-7 | TRBD2 | CASSKTSGFTGELFF | TGTGCCAGCAGCAAGACTAGCGGTTTCACCGGGGAGCTGTTTTTT
TRBJ2-3 | once | TRBV6-1 | - | CASTTGTDTQYF | TGTGCCAGCACTACAGGCACAGATACGCAGTATTTT
TRBJ1-6 | - | TRBV28 | - | CASLDRWNSPLHF | TGTGCCAGCCTAGACAGGTGGAATTCACCCCTCCACTTT
TRBJ2-7 | few | TRBV20-1 | TRBD2 | CSASGLAGGKDEQYF | TGCAGTGCTTCGGGACTAGCGGGAGGGAAGGACGAGCAGTACTTC
TRBJ1-2 | few | TRBV7-8 | - | CASSSQTTSYGYTF | TGTGCCAGCAGCTCACAGACTACCTCCTATGGCTACACCTTC
TRBJ1-1 | - | TRBV19 | TRBD1 | CASTSSGTANTEAFF | TGTGCCAGTACCTCCTCCGGGACAGCGAACACTGAAGCTTTCTTT
TRBJ1-5 | - | TRBV15 | - | CATSRDGGSGQPQHF | TGTGCCACCAGCAGAGATGGGGGGTCGGGGCAGCCCCAGCATTTT
TRBJ2-7 | - | TRBV20-1 | - | CSAGSGTFAYEQYF | TGCAGTGCCGGGTCAGGGACTTTTGCCTACGAGCAGTACTTC
TRBJ2-3 | - | TRBV5-1 | TRBD2 | CASSWGTSGSADTQYF | TGCGCCAGCAGCTGGGGGACTAGCGGGAGTGCAGATACGCAGTATTTT
TRBJ2-7 | once | TRBV2 | - | CASSETGNQQYF | TGTGCCAGCAGTGAGACCGGTAATCAGCAGTACTTC
TRBJ2-7 | once | TRBV5-4 | - | CASSPQQAPGGQYF | TGTGCCAGCAGCCCCCAGCAGGCCCCGGGCGGGCAGTACTTC
TRBJ1-1 | - | TRBV28 | - | CASSSPRGVNTEAFF | TGTGCCAGCAGTTCACCTAGGGGGGTGAACACTGAAGCTTTCTTT
TRBJ2-5 | once | TRBV2 | - | CASSEARGETQYF | TGTGCCAGCAGTGAAGCGCGAGGGGAGACCCAGTACTTC
TRBJ2-7 | - | TRBV6-1 | TRBD2 | CASSPRLAGAEQYF | TGTGCCAGCAGCCCGCGACTAGCGGGAGCCGAGCAGTACTTC
TRBJ1-2 | few | TRBV27 | - | CASSRMVPRVGGYTF | TGTGCCAGCAGTAGAATGGTCCCTCGCGTGGGGGGCTACACCTTC
TRBJ2-1 | large | TRBV21-1 | - | CASNRLAGVNEQFF | TGTGCCAGCAACCGACTAGCGGGAGTCAATGAGCAGTTCTTC